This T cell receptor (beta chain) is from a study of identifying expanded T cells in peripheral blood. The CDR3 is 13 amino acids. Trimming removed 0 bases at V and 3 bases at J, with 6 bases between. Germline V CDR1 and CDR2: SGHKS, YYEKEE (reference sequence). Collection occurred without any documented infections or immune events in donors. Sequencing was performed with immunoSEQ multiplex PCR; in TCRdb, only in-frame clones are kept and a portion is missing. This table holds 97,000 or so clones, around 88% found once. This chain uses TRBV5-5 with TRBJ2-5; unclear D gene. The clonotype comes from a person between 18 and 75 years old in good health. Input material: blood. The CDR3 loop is CASSLGREETQYF. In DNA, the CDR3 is TGTGCCAGCAGCTTGGGAAGGGAAGAGACCCAGTACTTC.